The 7 T cell receptor beta chains listed next were all sequenced from one sample in a study of T-cell memory formation after mild COVID-19. MiXCR, applied by TCRdb to the 5' RACE reads, yields one record per CDR3 protein. This table has hundreds of thousands of distinct CDR3 sequences, 20% to 25% appearing once. Source material: PBMCs or a T cell subset sorted from them (not recorded which). The receptors come from an adult woman who had mild COVID-19 (a few samples of this study predate the infection). Cell type and time point are not known.

J is TRBJ1-1 and V is TRBV4-2, with D unresolved. CDR1 is LGHNA, CDR2 YNFKEQ, per germline. This CDR3 is 11 amino acids long. Deletions cut 4 bases from V and 8 bases from J, with 8 bases between. The CDR3 spells CASSRTAEAFF. For the CDR3, the DNA is TGTGCCAGCAGCCGAACAGCCGAAGCTTTCTTT.

V is TRBV29-1 and J is TRBJ2-7; TRBD1 aligns across 8 bases. The CDR3 has 12 residues. Per germline, CDR1 SQVTM and CDR2 ANQGSEA. J lost 2 bases, V lost 5 bases, and 2 bases had no gene match. The CDR3 DNA follows: TGCAGCGTTTCAGGGGGCACCTACGAGCAGTACTTC. It encodes CSVSGGTYEQYF.

The CDR3 DNA reads TGTGCCACCAGTGAGTCCGGGACCACCGGGGAGCTGTTTTTT. It encodes CATSESGTTGELFF. The gene calls are TRBV24-1 and TRBJ2-2, with D possibly called TRBD1 or TRBD2 (5 bases each). Trimming left V 4 bases short and J 4 bases short, with 9 bases between. This CDR3 comprises 14 residues. The germline gives CDR1 KGHDR, CDR2 SFDVKD.

The table lists this clonotype with a few counts. The chain links TRBV15 to TRBJ2-3; TRBD2 agrees at 9 bases. The germline V gene encodes CDR1 LNHNV and CDR2 YYDKDF (reference sequence). The CDR3 has 16 residues. The V segment lost 1 base and the J segment 2 bases; nucleotides outside the gene matches: 4. CDR3 sequence: CATSRAIAGATDTQYF. CDR3 DNA: TGTGCCACCAGCAGAGCGATAGCGGGGGCCACAGATACGCAGTATTTT.

This clonotype was seen just once. The chain uses TRBV18 and TRBJ2-2; 7 bases line up with TRBD1. CDR1 is KGHSH, CDR2 LQKENI, per germline. CDR3 length: 16 residues. Trimming removed 3 bases from V and 0 bases from J; junction bases left unmatched: 4. This CDR3 is CASSPSGTANTGELFF. The CDR3 DNA is TGTGCCAGCTCACCCTCCGGGACAGCGAACACCGGGGAGCTGTTTTTT.

The rearrangement joins TRBV2 to TRBJ2-2, with D unclear. Germline values: CDR1 SNHLY, CDR2 FYNNEI. This CDR3 has 16 residues. Trimming cost V 4 bases and J 1 base, with 13 bases left between them. CDR3 DNA: TGTGCCAGCAGTGGGTGGCAGGACCTGAACACCGGGGAGCTGTTTTTT. Residues: CASSGWQDLNTGELFF.

This clonotype was found a few times. This CDR3 reads CASSVRSGSSYNEQFF. CDR3 nucleotides: TGTGCCAGCAGCGTTCGTAGCGGGAGCTCCTACAATGAGCAGTTCTTC. This sequence joins TRBV9 and TRBJ2-1; 9 bases agree with TRBD2. V trimming: 2 bases; J trimming: 0 bases; junction bases outside the gene matches: 3. The length of the CDR3 is 16 residues. CDR1 and CDR2 from the germline V gene are SGDLS and YYNGEE.